These 13 T cell receptor beta chains were all obtained from the same sample, sequenced in a study. The repertoire was sequenced with immunoSEQ multiplex PCR; TCRdb's copy has only in-frame clones and lacks some. The data hold 60,000 to 85,000 clones, with 93% observed a single time. Specimen: PBMCs. The receptors come from a man in his forties or fifties with rheumatoid arthritis.

The chain recombines TRBV10-3 with TRBJ2-7; D unclear. CDR3 size: 13 residues. Trimming pared 2 bases from V and 4 bases from J, leaving 9 bases between. CDR1 is ENHRY, CDR2 SYGVKD, per germline. Here the CDR3 DNA reads TGTGCCATCAGTGAGGTAGCCGGGTACGAGCAGTACTTC. This encodes CAISEVAGYEQYF.

The rearrangement uses TRBV7-9 and TRBJ2-7; D call uncertain. V was cut by 1 base and J by 0 bases, with 10 bases left in between. The CDR3 is made up of 15 amino acids. Per germline, CDR1 SEHNR and CDR2 FQNEAQ (reference sequence). The CDR3 spells CASSLVAASSYEQYF. CDR3 in DNA: TGTGCCAGCAGCTTAGTGGCAGCAAGCTCCTACGAGCAGTACTTC.

The chain has TRBV29-1 and TRBJ1-1, with 7 bases fitting TRBD1. CDR1 is SQVTM and CDR2 is ANQGSEA in the germline V gene. The CDR3 spans 14 residues. V gave up 7 bases and J gave up 0 bases; unmatched junction bases: 8. The CDR3 spells CSGIHRGLNTEAFF. The CDR3 bases are TGCAGCGGCATACACAGGGGCCTGAACACTGAAGCTTTCTTT.

The chain uses TRBV4-3 and TRBJ1-3; D possibly corresponds to TRBD1 (5 bases). The CDR3 extends over 17 amino acids. CDR1 is LGHNA, CDR2 YSLEER, per germline. V was trimmed by 0 bases and J by 4 bases, leaving 16 bases between them. CDR3 in amino acids: CASSQEVGGAMGNTIYF. DNA for the CDR3: TGCGCCAGCAGCCAAGAAGTAGGAGGGGCGATGGGAAACACCATATATTTT.

This clone was counted once. The chain has TRBV6-6 and TRBJ2-3, with D unclear. The V end lost 6 bases, the J end lost 4 bases, and 11 bases lay between the germline ends. The germline V gene has CDR1 MNHNY and CDR2 SVGAGI (reference sequence). The CDR3 loop spans 13 amino acids. In DNA form, the CDR3 reads TGTGCCAGCAGCCACTCTATAGCAGATACGCAGTATTTT. Protein product: CASSHSIADTQYF.

Comments on this clone: Germline and junction disagree at one end, which may indicate a read error. V usage is TRBV5-4 and J usage is TRBJ2-2; a weak D match, TRBD2 (5 bases). CDR1 SGHNT and CDR2 YYREEE come from the germline V gene (reference sequence). This CDR3 is built from 16 residues. CDR3 sequence: CASSLGSWQNTGEPLF. Written as DNA, the CDR3 is TGTGCCAGCAGCTTAGGTTCATGGCAGAACACCGGGGAGCCGCTTTTC.

This chain uses TRBV5-4 with TRBJ2-7; 9 bases match TRBD1. Per germline, CDR1 SGHNT and CDR2 YYREEE (reference sequence). The V and J ends lost 1 base and 3 bases, in that order; junction bases with no gene match: 5. The CDR3 extends over 15 amino acids. In DNA form, the CDR3 reads TGTGCCAGCAGCTTGCCATACAGGGGGCACTACGAGCAGTACTTC. Protein: CASSLPYRGHYEQYF.

V usage is TRBV6-5 and J usage is TRBJ1-1; D is unclear. The germline V gene encodes CDR1 MNHEY and CDR2 SVGAGI. The length of the CDR3 is 13 residues. The V end lost 5 bases, the J end lost 3 bases, and 10 bases lay between the germline ends. As DNA, the CDR3 is TGTGCCAGCAGTCCGTTTGCGGACACTGAAGCTTTCTTT. Its translation: CASSPFADTEAFF.

The V gene is TRBV9, the J gene TRBJ1-1; D gene unclear. V shed 6 bases and J shed 11 bases, with 11 bases lying between them. The CDR3 loop spans 10 amino acids. CDR1 and CDR2 from the germline V gene are SGDLS and YYNGEE. CDR3 sequence (DNA): TGTGCCAGCATCGAACCCCCGGCTTTCTTT. It encodes CASIEPPAFF.

The rearrangement joins TRBV19 to TRBJ1-2, with D uncertain. The V and J ends lost 3 bases and 4 bases respectively, with 9 bases between them. Germline V lookup: CDR1 LNHDA, CDR2 SQIVND (reference sequence). CDR3 length: 13 residues. CDR3 amino acids: CASSMGGSYGYTF. The CDR3, as DNA: TGTGCCAGTAGTATGGGCGGATCCTATGGCTACACCTTC.

The chain recombines TRBV6-5 with TRBJ2-7, with TRBD1 as a possible D gene (5 bases). The CDR3 has 15 residues. V shed 1 base and J shed 2 bases, with 12 bases lying between them. CDR1 MNHEY and CDR2 SVGAGI come from the germline V gene. CDR3: CASSYYPRQTYEQYF. DNA of the CDR3: TGTGCCAGCAGTTACTACCCGAGACAGACCTACGAGCAGTACTTC.

The gene calls are TRBV5-1 and TRBJ1-1; no reliable D call. Trimming pared 3 bases from V and 0 bases from J, leaving 9 bases between. The CDR3 is made up of 14 amino acids. In germline, CDR1 is SGHRS, CDR2 YFSETQ. The chain's CDR3 is CASSWTGLNTEAFF. The CDR3 nucleotides read TGCGCCAGCAGCTGGACTGGACTGAACACTGAAGCTTTCTTT.

CDR3 loop: CATGNTIYF. The CDR3 nucleotides read TGCGCCACCGGAAACACCATATATTTT. This rearrangement joins TRBV10-1 to TRBJ1-3; D remains unclear. This CDR3 has 9 residues. Trimming removed 10 bases at V and 4 bases at J, with 2 bases between. Germline V lookup: CDR1 WNHNN, CDR2 SYGVQD (reference sequence).